Listed here is a single T cell receptor beta chain. Its antigen is currently not known. There are no base qualities to consult, and no much larger clone falls within one base. One collaborating source in Seattle enrolled patients during active infection and followed them longitudinally through the course of disease. Whole blood was collected in K2EDTA tubes by collaborating institutions according to the institutions' own protocols. For TCRbeta analysis, collaborators shipped samples as frozen whole blood, isolated PBMCs, or DNA extracted from either of those sample types. These data come from a study of blood T cell repertoires in COVID-19 (dated by TCRdb to the early 2020s). With regard to the full study: Collaborator samples came from the United States, Italy and Spain and covered acute and convalescent phases of COVID-19. HLA class I and class II types, where available, came from metadata supplied by the sample provider rather than from assay-based typing. The samples were drawn from the first 160 participants of the ongoing ImmuneRACE study and from roughly 1,300 subjects provided by 6 global collaborators. The sample metadata nearly always contained a de-identified subject ID, COVID-19 status, age in years and sex. The repertoires were released in a freely available public database meant as a resource for research on the immune response to SARS-CoV-2. The material from the prospective study consisted of cDNA or gDNA derived from T cells, B-cell-depleted T cells, or PBMCs. Subjects who had been exposed to COVID-19, were actively infected with it, or had recovered from it provided the deeply sampled blood TCRbeta repertoires that made up the dataset. Results the study describes overall, beyond this receptor: The quantity of clinical and demographic metadata differed by source and by participant and was supplied without curation.

The immunoSEQ Assay, a bias-controlled multiplex PCR, was used to amplify TCRbeta CDR3 regions from genomic DNA. The original pipeline was this. The number of nucleated cells in each sample was estimated by amplification of reference gene primers within the assay. Sequence reads were collapsed and filtered to measure the absolute abundance of every unique TCRbeta CDR3 rearrangement. For each sample, productive Simpson clonality was calculated as the square root of Simpson's diversity index over productive rearrangements. The table comes from immuneACCESS by way of TCRdb, which keeps in-frame sequences with V and J called. Part of the clones is missing from these tables; in studies checked, under half for an unresolved V gene and the rest for unknown reasons. V, J and clone size were drawn from that table, and D and trimming were deduced from the DNA. The sample table shows 150,000 or so clones, and 83% are seen once. The ten largest clones capture 9% to 13% of the sample.

V sheds 4 bases and J sheds 2 bases, leaving 13 bases between their ends. In the germline V gene, CDR1 corresponds to SGHRS and CDR2 to YFSETQ. From the cysteine up to the phenylalanine, the CDR3 has a length of 16 residues. Only the CDR3 DNA is retained, 48 bases long and in frame from the first base. The receptor was derived from a woman aged 55-69 years with COVID-19, enrolled during active disease. What was sequenced was peripheral blood. The chain was built from TRBV5-1 and TRBJ2-6; 5 matching bases give a weak D call of TRBD1. The nucleotides read TGCGCCAGCAGCCCCCAGGGTGGGGCTGGGGCCAACGTCCTGACTTTC. Its protein is CASSPQGGAGANVLTF.